Reported below is one TCR beta chain. A much larger clone lies one base from this, so it may be a read error. The V end was cut by 5 bases, the J end by 2 bases, with 11 bases between. Per the germline V gene, CDR1 is SGHVS and CDR2 is FNYEAQ. The CDR3 sequence is 14 residues long. This sample is part of a study of CDR3 diversity in severe acne. TCRdb reanalysed the PCR reads using MiXCR and keeps one entry per CDR3 protein. The sample carries about 100,000 distinct CDR3 sequences, roughly half recorded once. The V and J genes are TRBV7-6 and TRBJ2-3; D ambiguous. Sequenced sample: blood. The receptor was isolated from a male donor with acne. The CDR3 DNA reads TGTGCCAGCAGCCCTTTGATACTCACAGATACGCAGTATTTT. Translated, it gives CASSPLILTDTQYF.